These 26 T cell receptor beta chains came from one sample sequenced in a study of blood T cell repertoires in COVID-19. Generated by immunoSEQ multiplex PCR, the TCRdb table keeps only in-frame clones and is missing some. The data hold 100,000 to 140,000 clones, with 84% observed a single time. The sequencing sample was made of peripheral blood. The receptors derive from a human donor in a cohort sampled during active COVID-19.

V is TRBV2 and J is TRBJ2-3, with a tentative D call TRBD2 (6 bases). In germline, CDR1 is SNHLY, CDR2 FYNNEI. V shed 6 bases and J shed 0 bases, with 13 bases lying between them. There are 15 residues in the CDR3. The CDR3 loop reads CASRGGAVSTDTQYF. CDR3 DNA sequence: TGTGCCAGCAGGGGGGGAGCGGTGAGCACAGATACGCAGTATTTT.

V gene TRBV6-5 combines with J gene TRBJ2-7; 10 bases match TRBD1. The CDR3 length is 14 residues. V shed 9 bases, J shed 3 bases, and the junction held 8 bases outside the gene matches. Germline V gene sequence: CDR1 MNHEY, CDR2 SVGAGI. In DNA form, the CDR3 reads TGTGCCAGTGGAGGCGGACAGGGGGACTACGAGCAGTACTTC. It encodes CASGGGQGDYEQYF.

The chain employs TRBV24-1 and TRBJ2-3, with 7 bases fitting TRBD1. Trimming took 1 base from V and 5 from J; bases not matched to a gene: 8. CDR1 and CDR2 (germline): KGHDR, SFDVKD. The CDR3 is 16 residues long. This CDR3 reads CATSDLSDRVGDTQYF. DNA of the CDR3: TGTGCCACCAGTGATTTATCCGACAGGGTGGGAGATACGCAGTATTTT.

This chain uses TRBV5-8 with TRBJ2-7; possibly TRBD1 for D (6 bases). Per the germline V gene, CDR1 is SGHTS and CDR2 is YDEGEE. This CDR3 is built from 15 residues. V dropped 2 bases and J dropped 2 bases, with 14 bases sitting between them. In nucleotides, the CDR3 is TGTGCCAGCAGCTTTTCGGCAGGGGTTCCCTACGAGCAGTACTTC. It is translated as CASSFSAGVPYEQYF. The entire variable domain, with the rest obtained from reference TRBV5-8 and TRBJ2-7, is as follows: EAGVTQSPTHLIKTRGQQATLRCSPISGHTSVYWYQQALGLGLQFLLWYDEGEERNRGNFPPRFSGRQFPNYSSELNVNALELEDSALYLCASSFSAGVPYEQYFGPGTRLTVT.

The chain links TRBV5-1 to TRBJ2-3; 7 positions match TRBD1. The V gene's germline CDR1 is SGHRS and CDR2 YFSETQ. This CDR3 comprises 15 residues. Trimming at V came to 0 bases and at J to 1 base, leaving 2 bases not matched to a gene. The CDR3 is CASSLGQGGTDTQYF. Here the CDR3 DNA reads TGCGCCAGCAGCTTGGGGCAGGGGGGCACAGATACGCAGTATTTT.

This clone was detected once. This chain joins TRBV19 and TRBJ1-5; 7 positions match TRBD1. CDR3 length equals 15 residues. V lost 8 bases, J lost 4 bases, and 11 bases stayed unmatched. Germline CDR1 is LNHDA and CDR2 is SQIVND (reference sequence). CDR3 bases: TGTGCCAGTCAGGGTGCGGACAGGACGAATCAGCCCCAGCATTTT. Protein sequence: CASQGADRTNQPQHF.

The gene calls are TRBV6-4 and TRBJ2-2; D is unresolved. Germline CDR1 is MRHNA and CDR2 is SNTAGT. V lost 5 bases and J lost 0, with 7 bases in between. The CDR3 covers 14 residues. This CDR3 reads CASSLESNTGELFF. CDR3 nucleotides: TGTGCCAGCAGTCTGGAGTCGAACACCGGGGAGCTGTTTTTT.

This clone occurred a few times. The chain is built from TRBV30 and TRBJ1-5; D ambiguous. The CDR3 length is 13 residues. Trimming left V 1 base short and J 5 bases short, with 9 bases between. Germline-derived CDR1 and CDR2 are GTSNPN and SVGIG (reference sequence). The CDR3 region is CAWSAQEYQPQHF. CDR3 bases: TGTGCCTGGAGTGCCCAGGAATATCAGCCCCAGCATTTT.

The genes are TRBV12-3 or TRBV12-4 and TRBJ1-5; the D is unclear. CDR3 length: 13 residues. V was clipped by 5 bases and J by 7 bases, with 12 bases between them. The CDR3 region is CASSKTPLQPQHF. CDR3 DNA sequence: TGTGCCAGCAGTAAGACACCTCTCCAGCCCCAGCATTTT.

The chain uses TRBV7-2 and TRBJ2-7; possible D gene TRBD2, 7 bases. The V gene's germline CDR1 is SGHTA and CDR2 FQGNSA. Trimming left V 1 base short and J 2 bases short, with 9 bases between. This CDR3 is built from 14 residues. The CDR3, as DNA: TGTGCCAGCAGCTTAGAGGGGGGGGCCTACGAGCAGTACGTC. Translation gives CASSLEGGAYEQYV.

The chain uses TRBV5-1 and TRBJ1-4; a weak D match, TRBD1 (5 bases). The V end lost 0 bases, the J end lost 4 bases, and 13 bases lay between the germline ends. CDR3 size: 16 residues. The germline gives CDR1 SGHRS, CDR2 YFSETQ. The DNA of the CDR3 is TGCGCCAGCAGCTTGGCGGGAACCGGGGGTAATGAAAAACTGTTTTTT. This sequence encodes CASSLAGTGGNEKLFF.

The V call is TRBV27, the J call TRBJ2-5; 12 positions match TRBD1. Germline V gives CDR1 MNHEY, CDR2 SMNVEV (reference sequence). The length of the CDR3 is 15 residues. Trimming took 5 bases from V and 5 from J; bases not matched to a gene: 6. CDR3 nucleotides: TGTGCCAGCAGTCCGGGGACAGGGGGCTGGGAGACCCAGTACTTC. Residues: CASSPGTGGWETQYF.

In its sample, this clone was seen once. V gene TRBV9 combines with J gene TRBJ2-7, with 10 bases lining up with TRBD2. After removal of 4 bases from V and 1 base from J, the junction contained 8 bases not matched to a gene. Looked up from germline, CDR1 is SGDLS and CDR2 is YYNGEE. The CDR3 sequence is 16 residues long. The CDR3 region has the DNA TGTGCCAGCAGCCCTTGGACTAGCGGACCATCCTACGAGCAGTACTTC. Encoded protein: CASSPWTSGPSYEQYF.

The chain combines TRBV28 with TRBJ1-5; D uncertain. This CDR3 is 15 amino acids long. Between the trimmed V and J ends, which lost 5 bases and 5 bases, there was a span of 16 bases. Germline-derived CDR1 and CDR2 are MDHEN and SYDVKM. As DNA, the CDR3 is TGTGCCAGCAGTCCCGCGGGTGGAGAATATCAGCCCCAGCATTTT. Its protein product is CASSPAGGEYQPQHF.

This chain uses TRBV24-1 with TRBJ2-2; possibly TRBD2 for D (6 bases). The length of the CDR3 is 19 residues. Germline CDR1 is KGHDR and CDR2 is SFDVKD. Trimming took 0 bases from V and 0 from J, leaving 16 bases between them. The CDR3 DNA follows: TGTGCCACCAGTGATTTGCGTAGCGGTAACCGCGCGAACACCGGGGAGCTGTTTTTT. Translating gives CATSDLRSGNRANTGELFF.

This chain links TRBV18 with TRBJ2-1; no clear D gene. Germline V gives CDR1 KGHSH, CDR2 LQKENI. The CDR3 is made up of 16 amino acids. V was pared by 0 bases and J by 2 bases, with 11 bases between. CDR3 nucleotide sequence: TGTGCCAGCTCACCACCGATATTACTAACCTACAATGAGCAGTTCTTC. Its translation is CASSPPILLTYNEQFF.

The CDR3 region has the DNA TGTGCCAGCAGCCCGGGTTCGGTAGCGGCACCCTACGAGCAGTACTTC. Translated: CASSPGSVAAPYEQYF. The V and J genes are TRBV7-3 and TRBJ2-7, with D maybe TRBD2 (6 bases). CDR1 is SGHTA, CDR2 FQGTGA, per germline. Trimming stripped 5 bases from V and 2 bases from J, with 19 bases between. This CDR3 spans 16 amino acids.

The J gene is TRBJ1-5, the V gene TRBV27, with a weak D call TRBD1 (5 bases). The CDR3 consists of 15 residues. Germline V gene data show CDR1 as MNHEY and CDR2 as SMNVEV (reference sequence). The V and J ends lost 5 bases and 2 bases respectively, with 13 bases between them. CDR3 residues: CASSPIRVRNQPQHF. The DNA for the CDR3 is TGTGCCAGCAGTCCGATCAGGGTTCGCAATCAGCCCCAGCATTTT.

CDR3 protein: CASSSFSGAYEQYF. CDR3 in DNA: TGTGCCAGCAGCTCCTTTTCGGGTGCCTACGAGCAGTACTTC. J is TRBJ2-7 and V is TRBV6-5; D is undetermined. V lost 6 bases, J lost 2 bases, and 14 bases lay in between. Per germline, CDR1 MNHEY and CDR2 SVGAGI. The CDR3 contains 14 residues.

This rearrangement joins TRBV7-9 to TRBJ2-7, with D possibly being TRBD1 (5 bases). This CDR3 has 15 amino acids. The germline V gene has CDR1 SEHNR and CDR2 FQNEAQ (reference sequence). V was trimmed by 4 bases and J by 2 bases, leaving 15 bases between them. This CDR3 is CASSSATEEAYEQYF. The DNA of the CDR3 is TGTGCCAGCAGCTCGGCGACAGAAGAAGCCTACGAGCAGTACTTC. The variable domain in full, completed from reference TRBV7-9 and TRBJ2-7, reads DTGVSQNPRHKITKRGQNVTFRCDPISEHNRLYWYRQTLGQGPEFLTYFQNEAQLEKSRLLSDRFSAERPKGSFSTLEIQRTEQGDSAMYLCASSSATEEAYEQYFGPGTRLTVT.

The chain is built from TRBV19 and TRBJ2-7, with 7 nucleotides matching TRBD1. V was clipped by 5 bases and J by 3 bases; unmatched bases: 4. This CDR3 region has 13 residues. The germline gives CDR1 LNHDA, CDR2 SQIVND (reference sequence). Written as DNA, the CDR3 is TGTGCCAGTAGTTCGCCAGGGGGCTACGAGCAGTACTTC. This codes for CASSSPGGYEQYF.

This rearrangement joins TRBV19 to TRBJ2-1; TRBD1 matches 10 bases. Looked up from germline, CDR1 is LNHDA and CDR2 is SQIVND (reference sequence). This CDR3 spans 14 amino acids. The ends lost 4 bases at V and 8 bases at J; junction bases unmatched: 5. The CDR3 sequence: CASSRQGAMDEQFF. CDR3 coding DNA: TGTGCCAGTAGTAGACAGGGGGCTATGGATGAGCAGTTCTTC. Filled out from reference TRBV19 and TRBJ2-1, the complete variable domain reads DGGITQSPKYLFRKEGQNVTLSCEQNLNHDAMYWYRQDPGQGLRLIYYSQIVNDFQKGDIAEGYSVSREKKESFPLTVTSAQKNPTAFYLCASSRQGAMDEQFFGPGTRLTVL.

This clone was counted between two and nine times. The chain carries TRBV7-6 and TRBJ1-1; 7 bases match TRBD1. The CDR3 has 15 residues. Trimming took 0 bases from V and 4 from J; bases not matched to a gene: 5. Germline-derived CDR1 and CDR2 are SGHVS and FNYEAQ. The CDR3 bases are TGTGCCAGCAGCTTAGCCACAGGGGTTATCACTGAAGCTTTCTTT. Its protein is CASSLATGVITEAFF.

V and J are TRBV7-3 and TRBJ1-1; no definite D call. This CDR3 spans 14 amino acids. Trimming cost V 5 bases and J 5 bases, with 15 bases left between them. Germline loops: CDR1 SGHTA, CDR2 FQGTGA. The DNA for the CDR3 is TGTGCCAGCAGCCTAGGGATCACGGGAACTGAAGCTTTCTTT. Amino acid sequence: CASSLGITGTEAFF.

The gene calls are TRBV4-3 and TRBJ2-7; TRBD2 is a possible D gene (6 bases). Germline-derived CDR1 and CDR2 are LGHNA and YSLEER. V was shortened by 0 bases and J by 3 bases, with 12 bases between the two germline ends. The CDR3 is 15 amino acids. The CDR3 DNA reads as TGCGCCAGCAGCCAAGAAGGAGGGTCGGGCTACGAGCAGTACTTC. This gives the protein CASSQEGGSGYEQYF.

This clone is a singleton in its sample. The chain couples TRBV5-6 to TRBJ1-1; a weak D match, TRBD1 (5 bases). The CDR3 covers 14 residues. V lost 2 bases to trimming and J lost 5 bases, with 13 bases between them. Germline assignment: CDR1 SGHDT and CDR2 YYEEEE. The CDR3 region has the DNA TGTGCCAGCAGCTTAGACAGCCGCTGGACTGAAGCTTTCTTT. Protein sequence: CASSLDSRWTEAFF.